This entry is about one TCR beta chain. Antigen unknown. Looked up from germline, CDR1 is GTSNPN and CDR2 is SVGIG (reference sequence). V lost 3 bases and J lost 6, with 12 bases in between. The CDR3 sequence is 13 residues long. This specimen belongs to a study of graft-versus-host responses after intestinal transplantation. Points from the study as a whole: Circulating GvH clones peaking coincided with falling HvG clones soon after transplant.

Sequenced by immunoSEQ multiplex PCR; TCRdb stores in-frame clones only, minus some. This table holds some 100,000 clones, roughly 84% found once. The chain recombines TRBV30 with TRBJ1-5; D call uncertain. This TCR was recovered from a human donor who was the organ donor for an intestinal transplant. Here the sequenced sample was unstimulated CD4+ T cells sorted from spleen or lymph node cells, taken before transplant. CDR3 loop: CAWSEDHSQPQHF. In DNA form, the CDR3 reads TGTGCCTGGAGCGAGGACCACAGTCAGCCCCAGCATTTT. The full variable domain, rest sourced from reference TRBV30 and TRBJ1-5, is SQTIHQWPATLVQPVGSPLSLECTVEGTSNPNLYWYRQAAGRGLQLLFYSVGIGQISSEVPQNLSASRPQDRQFILSSKKLLLSDSGFYLCAWSEDHSQPQHFGDGTRLSIL.